The sequence of this T cell receptor (beta chain) was determined in a study of blood T cells in healthy people across ages. This clonotype appeared a few times. What it binds is unknown. The second PCR ran about 6 to 12 cycles with a sample-barcoded 5' primer and J-beta primers. TCRdb analysed the 5' RACE reads with MiXCR anew, one entry per CDR3 protein. The sample consists of over 950,000 distinct CDR3 sequences, less than 45% of them appearing once. Trimming removed 3 bases at V and 4 bases at J, with 17 bases between. Germline CDR1 is SEHNR and CDR2 is FQNEAQ (reference sequence). The CDR3 covers 16 residues. Findings and caveats of the study: Higher diversity, along with more naive CD4+ cells, distinguished long-lived donors from aged donors.

The gene calls are TRBV7-9 and TRBJ2-3; possibly TRBD2 for D (5 bases). The TCR sequence derives from a man between 18 and 35 years old in good health. What was sequenced was blood. This CDR3 reads CASSLTMTGDPDTQYF. The CDR3 bases are TGTGCCAGCAGCTTGACTATGACTGGGGATCCAGATACGCAGTATTTT.